This T cell receptor (beta chain) is from a study of cytomegalovirus exposure and HLA in healthy donors. Of note for this clone: What it binds is unknown. Different DNA sequences within this sample yield the same CDR3.

The CDR3 is 13 amino acids. The V end was cut by 4 bases, the J end by 1 base, with 7 bases between. CDR1 and CDR2 from the germline V gene are MNHEY and SVGAGI. PCR involved 60 Vbeta and 13 Jbeta primers. Some clones are missing from TCRdb's copy, which holds only in-frame ones; the method was immunoSEQ multiplex PCR. The table records under 150,000 clones, 81% of them present only once. Study-wide results and limits: Presence/absence analyses assumed roughly uniform sequencing depth across donors. Within the data, a cluster of highly shared sequence variants was likely a sequencing artifact.

The V and J genes are TRBV6-5 and TRBJ1-1; maybe TRBD1 (5 bases). Material for sequencing was PBMCs. This clonotype was obtained from a man aged 18 to 29 in good health and CMV-seronegative. CDR3 DNA: TGTGCCAGCAGTTTAACAGGGAACACTGAAGCTTTCTTT. This sequence encodes CASSLTGNTEAFF.